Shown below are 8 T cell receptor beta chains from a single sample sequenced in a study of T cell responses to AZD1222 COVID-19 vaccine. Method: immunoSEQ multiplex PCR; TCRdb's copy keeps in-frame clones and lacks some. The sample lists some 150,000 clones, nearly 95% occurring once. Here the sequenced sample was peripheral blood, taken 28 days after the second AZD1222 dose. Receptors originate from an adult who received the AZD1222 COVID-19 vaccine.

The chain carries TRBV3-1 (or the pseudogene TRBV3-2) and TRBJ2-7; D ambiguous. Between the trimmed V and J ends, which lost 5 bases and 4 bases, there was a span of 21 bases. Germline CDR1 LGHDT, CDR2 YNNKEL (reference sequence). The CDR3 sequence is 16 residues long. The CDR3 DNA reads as TGTGCCAGCAGCTCGGATCCAGCAGGTAATTTGTACGAGCAGTACTTC. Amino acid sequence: CASSSDPAGNLYEQYF.

CDR3 DNA: TGTGCCAGCAGCTTTTTTTCCGTCTCTGGGGCCAACGTCCTGACTTTC. It translates to CASSFFSVSGANVLTF. The chain couples TRBV5-5 to TRBJ2-6, with D unclear. Germline V gene data show CDR1 as SGHKS and CDR2 as YYEKEE (reference sequence). Trimming shortened V by 2 bases and J by 0 bases, and 9 bases separated the two germline ends. This CDR3 spans 16 amino acids.

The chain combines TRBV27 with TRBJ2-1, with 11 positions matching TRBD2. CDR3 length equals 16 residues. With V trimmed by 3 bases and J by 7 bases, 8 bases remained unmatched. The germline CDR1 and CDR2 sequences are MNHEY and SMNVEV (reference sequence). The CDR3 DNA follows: TGTGCCAGCAGTTTTCCCCGACTAGCGGGACGGAATGAGCAGTTCTTC. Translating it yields CASSFPRLAGRNEQFF.

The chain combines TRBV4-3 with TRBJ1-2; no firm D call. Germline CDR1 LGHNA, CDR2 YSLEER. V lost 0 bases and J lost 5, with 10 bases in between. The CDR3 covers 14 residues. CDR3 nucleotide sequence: TGCGCCAGCAGCCAAGATCTATGGGTTTATGGCTACACCTTC. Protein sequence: CASSQDLWVYGYTF.

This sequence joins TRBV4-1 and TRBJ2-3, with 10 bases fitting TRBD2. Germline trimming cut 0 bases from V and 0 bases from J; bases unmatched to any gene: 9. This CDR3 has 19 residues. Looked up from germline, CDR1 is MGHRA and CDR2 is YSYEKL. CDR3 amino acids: CASSQDSSGRVGSTDTQYF. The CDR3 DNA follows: TGCGCCAGCAGCCAAGATTCTAGCGGGAGAGTGGGGAGCACAGATACGCAGTATTTT.

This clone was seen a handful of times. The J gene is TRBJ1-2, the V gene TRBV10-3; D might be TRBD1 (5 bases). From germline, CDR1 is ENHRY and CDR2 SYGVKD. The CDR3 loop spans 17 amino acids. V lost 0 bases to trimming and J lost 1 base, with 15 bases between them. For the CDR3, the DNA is TGTGCCATCAGTGAGTCGCAGGACAACGGCCGTAACTATGGCTACACCTTC. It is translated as CAISESQDNGRNYGYTF.

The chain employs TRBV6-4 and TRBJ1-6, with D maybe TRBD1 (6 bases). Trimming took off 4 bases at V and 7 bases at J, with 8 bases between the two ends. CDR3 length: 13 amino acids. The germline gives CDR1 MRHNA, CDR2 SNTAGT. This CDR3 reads CASSGTGNSPLHF. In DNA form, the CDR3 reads TGTGCCAGCAGTGGAACAGGGAATTCACCCCTCCACTTT.

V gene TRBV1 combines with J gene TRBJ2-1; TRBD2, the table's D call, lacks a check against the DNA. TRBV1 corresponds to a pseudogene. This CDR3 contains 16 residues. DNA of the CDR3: TGCACCAGCAGCCAAGATAGCGGGGGGCGCCTTGATGAGCAGTTCTTC. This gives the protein CTSSQDSGGRLDEQFF.